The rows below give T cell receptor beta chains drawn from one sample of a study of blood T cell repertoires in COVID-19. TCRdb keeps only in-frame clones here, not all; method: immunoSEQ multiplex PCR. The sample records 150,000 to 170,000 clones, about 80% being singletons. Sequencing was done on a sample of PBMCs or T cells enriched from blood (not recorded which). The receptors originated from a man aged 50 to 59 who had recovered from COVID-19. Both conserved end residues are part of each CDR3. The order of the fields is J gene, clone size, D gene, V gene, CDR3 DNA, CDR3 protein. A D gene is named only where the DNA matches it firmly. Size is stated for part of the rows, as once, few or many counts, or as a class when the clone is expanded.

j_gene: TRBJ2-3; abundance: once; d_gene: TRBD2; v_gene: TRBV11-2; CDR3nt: TGTGCCAGCAGCTTACCCGCAGCGGGGGGGCTGGATACGCAGTATTTT; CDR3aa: CASSLPAAGGLDTQYF
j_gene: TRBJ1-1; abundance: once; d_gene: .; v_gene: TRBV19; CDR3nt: TGTGCCAGTAGTATTAGGCACAGTACCCCATATTTGGACACTGAAGCTTTCTTT; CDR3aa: CASSIRHSTPYLDTEAFF
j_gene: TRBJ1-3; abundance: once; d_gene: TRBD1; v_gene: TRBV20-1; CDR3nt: TGCAGTGCTAGCAGGGACAGCACCATATATTTT; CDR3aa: CSASRDSTIYF
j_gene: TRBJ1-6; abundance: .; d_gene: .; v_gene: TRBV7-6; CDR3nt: TGTGCCAGCAGCTTACAGTCAAAGAATAATTCACCCCTCCACTTT; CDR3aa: CASSLQSKNNSPLHF
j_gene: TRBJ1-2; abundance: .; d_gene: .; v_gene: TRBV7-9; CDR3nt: TGTGCCAGCAGCTTACAGGACAAGGCTAACTATGGCTACACCTTC; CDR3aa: CASSLQDKANYGYTF
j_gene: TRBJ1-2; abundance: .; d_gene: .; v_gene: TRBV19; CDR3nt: TGTGCCAGTAAGCACAGGTCCAACGCGGTCCTTGGCTATGGCTACACCTTC; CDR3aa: CASKHRSNAVLGYGYTF
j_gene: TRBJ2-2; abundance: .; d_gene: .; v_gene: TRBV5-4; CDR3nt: TGTGCCAGCAGCTCTCGACTAGTGGGGCGCACCGGGGAGCTGTTTTTT; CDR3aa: CASSSRLVGRTGELFF
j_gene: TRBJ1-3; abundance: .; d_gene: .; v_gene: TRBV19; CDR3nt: TGTGCCAGTAGAGGCGGGGGCGCCTACTCTGGAAACACCATATATTTT; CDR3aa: CASRGGGAYSGNTIYF
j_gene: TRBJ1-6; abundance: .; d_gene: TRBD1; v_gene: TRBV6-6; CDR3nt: TGTGCCAGCAGTTACGGGACAGCCTATAATTCACCCCTCCACTTT; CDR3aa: CASSYGTAYNSPLHF
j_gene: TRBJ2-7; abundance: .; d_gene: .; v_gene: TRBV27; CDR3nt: TGTGCCACCAAGGTCGCCTTGGACTCCACCTACGAGCAGTACTTC; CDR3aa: CATKVALDSTYEQYF
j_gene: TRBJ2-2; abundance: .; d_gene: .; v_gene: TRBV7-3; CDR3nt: TGTGCCAGCAGCCCGATGGCCTTTACCGGGGAGCTGTTTTTT; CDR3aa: CASSPMAFTGELFF
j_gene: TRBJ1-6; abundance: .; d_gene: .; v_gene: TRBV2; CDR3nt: TGTGCCAGCAGAGGTGGGCTAAGCGGTAATTCACCCCTCCACTTT; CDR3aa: CASRGGLSGNSPLHF
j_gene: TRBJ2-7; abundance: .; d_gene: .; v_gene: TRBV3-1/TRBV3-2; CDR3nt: TGTGCCAGCAGCCAAGATGGGGGGCGGGGGAGCTCCTACGAGCAGTACTTC; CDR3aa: CASSQDGGRGSSYEQYF
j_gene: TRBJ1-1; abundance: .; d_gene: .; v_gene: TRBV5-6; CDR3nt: TGTGCCAGCAGCTTGGTGTCGGGTAGCACTGAAGCTTTCTTT; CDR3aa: CASSLVSGSTEAFF
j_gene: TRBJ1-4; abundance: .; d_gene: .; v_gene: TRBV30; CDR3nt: TGTGCCTGGAGTGTACAGGGTTGGAAAAAACTGTTTTTT; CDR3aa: CAWSVQGWKKLFF
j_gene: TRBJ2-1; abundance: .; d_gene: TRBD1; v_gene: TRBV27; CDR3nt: TGTGCCAGCAGTTCCCCCGGGACAGGGTACAATGAGCAGTTCTTC; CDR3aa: CASSSPGTGYNEQFF
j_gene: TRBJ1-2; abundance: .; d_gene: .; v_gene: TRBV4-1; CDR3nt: TGCGCCAGCAGAGACCTTGGGGGCGGTTTCTATGGCTACACCTTC; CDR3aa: CASRDLGGGFYGYTF
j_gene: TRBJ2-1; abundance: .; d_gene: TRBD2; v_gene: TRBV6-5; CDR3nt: TGTGCCAGCAGTTATGACGGGGGGGCCTCCAATGAGCAGTTCTTC; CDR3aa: CASSYDGGASNEQFF
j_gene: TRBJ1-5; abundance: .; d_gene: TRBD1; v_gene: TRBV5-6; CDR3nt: TGTGCCAGCAGCTTGGGCCAGGGGGTAAATAGCAATCAGCCCCAGCATTTT; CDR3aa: CASSLGQGVNSNQPQHF
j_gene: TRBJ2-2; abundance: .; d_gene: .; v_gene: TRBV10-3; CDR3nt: TGTGCCATCAGTGAGTCCGAGGGCGGGGAGCTGTTTTTT; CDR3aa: CAISESEGGELFF
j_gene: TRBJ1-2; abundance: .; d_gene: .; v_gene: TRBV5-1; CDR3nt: TGCGCCAGCAGTCGACAGGACACTAACTATGGCTACACCTTC; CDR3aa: CASSRQDTNYGYTF
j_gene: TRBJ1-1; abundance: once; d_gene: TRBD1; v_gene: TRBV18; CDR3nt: TGTGCCAGCTCACTAAACCGACAGGGTTGGGACACTGAAGCTTTCTTT; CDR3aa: CASSLNRQGWDTEAFF
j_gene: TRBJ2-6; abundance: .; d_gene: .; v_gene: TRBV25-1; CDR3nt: TGTGCCAGCAGTCCGGGACTGATCTCTGGGGCCAACGTCCTGACTTTC; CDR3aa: CASSPGLISGANVLTF
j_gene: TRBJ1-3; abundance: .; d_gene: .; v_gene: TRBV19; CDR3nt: TGTGCCAGTAACCCAGGGGTTCCAAGAAACACCATATATTTT; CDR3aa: CASNPGVPRNTIYF
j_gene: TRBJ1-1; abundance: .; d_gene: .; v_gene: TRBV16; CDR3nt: TGTGCCAGCAGCCAATCGGAGGGGACTGAAGCTTTCTTT; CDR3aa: CASSQSEGTEAFF
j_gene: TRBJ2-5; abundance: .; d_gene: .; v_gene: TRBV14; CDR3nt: TGTGCCAGCAGCCCCCCCTTCAGGGAAGAGACCCAGTACTTC; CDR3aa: CASSPPFREETQYF
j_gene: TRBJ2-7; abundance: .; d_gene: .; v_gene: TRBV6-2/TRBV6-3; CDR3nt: TGTGCCAGCAGTTTGGAGGGTACCCACGAGCAGTACTTC; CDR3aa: CASSLEGTHEQYF
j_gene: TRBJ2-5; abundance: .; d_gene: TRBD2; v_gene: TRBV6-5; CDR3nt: TGTGCCAGCAGTTCCGGGGGAGCGGGGGGGCTGGAGACCCAGTACTTC; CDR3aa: CASSSGGAGGLETQYF
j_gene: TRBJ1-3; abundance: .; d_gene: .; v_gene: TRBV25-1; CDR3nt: TGTGCCAGCACATCATCAGGGAATTCGGCTGGAAACACCATATATTTT; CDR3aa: CASTSSGNSAGNTIYF